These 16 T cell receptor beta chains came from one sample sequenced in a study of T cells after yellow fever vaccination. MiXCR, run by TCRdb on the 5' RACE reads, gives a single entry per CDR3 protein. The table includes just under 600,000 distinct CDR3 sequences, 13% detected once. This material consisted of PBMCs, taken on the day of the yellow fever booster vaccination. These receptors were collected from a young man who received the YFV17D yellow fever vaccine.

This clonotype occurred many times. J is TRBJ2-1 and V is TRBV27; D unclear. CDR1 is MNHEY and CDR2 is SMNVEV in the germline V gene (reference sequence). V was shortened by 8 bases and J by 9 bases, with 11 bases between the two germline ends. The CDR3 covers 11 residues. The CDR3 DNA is TGTGCCAGCCTATTGGGTAGTGAGCAGTTCTTC. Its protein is CASLLGSEQFF.

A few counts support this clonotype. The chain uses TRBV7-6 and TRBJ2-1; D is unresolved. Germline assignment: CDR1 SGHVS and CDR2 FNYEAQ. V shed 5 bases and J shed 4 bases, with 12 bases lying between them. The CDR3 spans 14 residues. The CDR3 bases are TGTGCCAGCAGCCCTACGACGGTGTACAATGAGCAGTTCTTC. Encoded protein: CASSPTTVYNEQFF.

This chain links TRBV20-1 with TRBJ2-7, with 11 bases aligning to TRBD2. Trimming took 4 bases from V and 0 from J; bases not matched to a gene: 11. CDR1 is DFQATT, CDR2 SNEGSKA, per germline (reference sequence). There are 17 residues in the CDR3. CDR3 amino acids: CSATGLAGYDSSYEQYF. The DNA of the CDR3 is TGCAGTGCTACTGGACTAGCGGGTTACGATAGCTCCTACGAGCAGTACTTC.

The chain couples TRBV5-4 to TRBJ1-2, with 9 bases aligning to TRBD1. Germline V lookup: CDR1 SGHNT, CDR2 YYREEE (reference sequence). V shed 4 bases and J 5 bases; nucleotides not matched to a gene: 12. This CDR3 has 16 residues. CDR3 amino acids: CASSVTGGESGYGYTF. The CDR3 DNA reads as TGTGCCAGCAGCGTCACAGGGGGCGAGTCTGGATATGGCTACACCTTC.

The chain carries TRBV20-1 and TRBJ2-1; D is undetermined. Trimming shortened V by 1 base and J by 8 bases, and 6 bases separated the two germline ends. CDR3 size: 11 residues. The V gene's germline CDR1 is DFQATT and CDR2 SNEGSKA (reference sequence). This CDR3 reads CSARALDEQFF. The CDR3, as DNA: TGCAGTGCTAGAGCATTGGATGAGCAGTTCTTC.

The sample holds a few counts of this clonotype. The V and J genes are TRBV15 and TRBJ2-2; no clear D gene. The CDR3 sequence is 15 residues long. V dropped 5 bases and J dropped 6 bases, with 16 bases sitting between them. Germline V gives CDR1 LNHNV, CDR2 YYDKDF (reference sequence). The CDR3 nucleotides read TGTGCCACCAGCGGTCCGGTAGGGTTGGCCGGGGAGCTGTTTTTT. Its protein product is CATSGPVGLAGELFF.

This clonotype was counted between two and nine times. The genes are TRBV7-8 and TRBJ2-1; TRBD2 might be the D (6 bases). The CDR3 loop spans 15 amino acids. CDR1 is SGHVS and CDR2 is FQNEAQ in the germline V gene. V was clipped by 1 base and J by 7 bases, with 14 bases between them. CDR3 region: CASSLGLARLNEQFF. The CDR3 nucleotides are TGTGCCAGCAGCTTAGGGCTAGCGAGGTTAAATGAGCAGTTCTTC.

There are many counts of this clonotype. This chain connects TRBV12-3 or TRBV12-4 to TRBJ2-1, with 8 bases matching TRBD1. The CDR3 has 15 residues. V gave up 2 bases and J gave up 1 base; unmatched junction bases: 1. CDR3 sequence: CASSLYRGSYNEQFF. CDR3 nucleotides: TGTGCCAGCAGTTTATACAGGGGGTCCTACAATGAGCAGTTCTTC.

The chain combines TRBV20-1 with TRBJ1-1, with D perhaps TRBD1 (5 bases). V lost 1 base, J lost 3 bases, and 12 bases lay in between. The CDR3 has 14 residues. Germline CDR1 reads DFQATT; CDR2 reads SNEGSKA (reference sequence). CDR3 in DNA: TGCAGTGCTAGAGGGAGGCCGGGGGACACTGAAGCTTTCTTT. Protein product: CSARGRPGDTEAFF.

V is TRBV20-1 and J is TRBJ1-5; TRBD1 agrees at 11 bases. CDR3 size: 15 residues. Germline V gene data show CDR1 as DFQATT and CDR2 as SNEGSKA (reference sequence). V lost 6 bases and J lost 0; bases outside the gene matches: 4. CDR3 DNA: TGCAGTGCGGGACAGGGGGGAAATAGCAATCAGCCCCAGCATTTT. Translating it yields CSAGQGGNSNQPQHF.

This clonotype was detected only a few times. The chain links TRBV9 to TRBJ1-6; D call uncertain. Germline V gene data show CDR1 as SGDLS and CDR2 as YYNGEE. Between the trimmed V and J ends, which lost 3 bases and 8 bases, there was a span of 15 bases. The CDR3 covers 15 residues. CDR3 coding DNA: TGTGCCAGCAGCGCCCCGACCGGCGTGGATTCACCCCTCCACTTT. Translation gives CASSAPTGVDSPLHF.

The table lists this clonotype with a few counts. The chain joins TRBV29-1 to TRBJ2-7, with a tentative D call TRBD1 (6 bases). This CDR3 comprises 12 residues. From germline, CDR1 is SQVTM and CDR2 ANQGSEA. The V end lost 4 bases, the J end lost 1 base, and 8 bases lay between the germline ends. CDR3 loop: CSVARGSYEQYF. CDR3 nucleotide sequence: TGCAGCGTTGCCAGGGGATCCTACGAGCAGTACTTC.

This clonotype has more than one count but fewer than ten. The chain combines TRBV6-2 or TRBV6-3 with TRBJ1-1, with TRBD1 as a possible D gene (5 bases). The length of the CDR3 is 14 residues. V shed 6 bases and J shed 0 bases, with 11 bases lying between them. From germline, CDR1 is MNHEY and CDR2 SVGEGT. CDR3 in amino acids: CASRRQRLNTEAFF. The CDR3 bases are TGTGCCAGCAGGAGACAGAGGTTGAACACTGAAGCTTTCTTT.

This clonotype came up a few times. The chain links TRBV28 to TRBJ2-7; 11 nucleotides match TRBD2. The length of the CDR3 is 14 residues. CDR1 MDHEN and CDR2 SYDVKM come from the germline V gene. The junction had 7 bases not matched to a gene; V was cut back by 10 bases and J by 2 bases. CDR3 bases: TGTGCCACCCTGGGACTAGCGGCCACCTACGAGCAGTACTTC. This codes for CATLGLAATYEQYF.

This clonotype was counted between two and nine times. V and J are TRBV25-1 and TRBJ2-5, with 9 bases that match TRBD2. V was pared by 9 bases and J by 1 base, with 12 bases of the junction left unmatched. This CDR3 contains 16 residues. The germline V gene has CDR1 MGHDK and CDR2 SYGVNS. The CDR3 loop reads CASSLSIAGVQETQYF. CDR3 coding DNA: TGTGCCAGTTCGCTGTCCATAGCGGGAGTCCAAGAGACCCAGTACTTC. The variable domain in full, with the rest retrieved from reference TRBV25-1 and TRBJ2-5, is EADIYQTPRYLVIGTGKKITLECSQTMGHDKMYWYQQDPGMELHLIHYSYGVNSTEKGDLSSESTVSRIRTEHFPLTLESARPSHTSQYLCASSLSIAGVQETQYFGPGTRLLVL.

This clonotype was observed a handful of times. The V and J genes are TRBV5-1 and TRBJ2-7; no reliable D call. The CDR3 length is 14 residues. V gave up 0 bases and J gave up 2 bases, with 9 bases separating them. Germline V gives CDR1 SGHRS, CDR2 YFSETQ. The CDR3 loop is CASSLAETPYEQYF. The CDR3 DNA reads TGCGCCAGCAGCTTGGCAGAGACCCCCTACGAGCAGTACTTC.